This T cell receptor (beta chain) was recorded in a study of response to subunit inactivated influenza vaccine. The study, taken as a whole, reports: Each seasonal influenza vaccination recruits few new T cells, the authors suggested.

Using its own MiXCR run on the RT-PCR reads, TCRdb lists one record per CDR3 protein. The table shows under 550,000 distinct CDR3 sequences, with around 7.9% occurring only once. In germline, CDR1 is LGHNA, CDR2 YSLEER. The CDR3 length is 15 residues. Points on this clonotype: Its target is unknown. The germline gene is not matched at one end of the junction; a read error may be the cause.

Sequencing was performed on PBMCs from blood, taken about 24 months after vaccination. The genes are TRBV4-3 and TRBJ2-2, with D possibly matching TRBD2 (5 bases). The TCR originated in a man aged 50 to 69 who received an inactivated influenza vaccine. The CDR3 DNA is TGCGCCAGCGGCCAAGCGGCCAGCCTCACCGGGGAGCTGTTTTTT. The encoded protein is CASGQAASLTGELFF.